These 30 T cell receptor beta chains were all obtained from the same sample, sequenced in a study of CD8+CD57+ T cells in acquired aplastic anemia. Genomic DNA was employed as the template in profiling TCR beta VDJ and CDR3. TCRdb independently ran MiXCR on the reads; one entry per CDR3 protein. The sample holds roughly 300,000 distinct CDR3 sequences, 45% to 65% seen once. Sequencing was done on a sample of sorted CD4+, CD8+, or CD8+CD57+ T cells (not recorded which) from PBMCs. These receptors originate from a human donor with severe aplastic anemia or a healthy control (not recorded which).

This chain connects TRBV7-9 to TRBJ1-6; no reliable D call. The V end lost 3 bases, the J end lost 8 bases, and 5 bases lay between the germline ends. This CDR3 is 12 amino acids long. Germline CDR1 reads SEHNR; CDR2 reads FQNEAQ (reference sequence). The CDR3 DNA reads TGTGCCAGCAGCTTCTTCGATTCACCCCTCCACTTT. Encoded protein: CASSFFDSPLHF.

This clonotype was observed many times. J is TRBJ2-5 and V is TRBV7-9; no definite D call. The germline V gene encodes CDR1 SEHNR and CDR2 FQNEAQ (reference sequence). CDR3 length: 12 amino acids. The germline V and J ends were trimmed by 1 base and 5 bases, with 5 bases remaining between them. CDR3 sequence reads: CASSLGVETQYF. In DNA, the CDR3 is TGTGCCAGCAGCTTAGGTGTGGAGACCCAGTACTTC. The full variable domain, its missing parts supplied by reference TRBV7-9 and TRBJ2-5, is DTGVSQNPRHKITKRGQNVTFRCDPISEHNRLYWYRQTLGQGPEFLTYFQNEAQLEKSRLLSDRFSAERPKGSFSTLEIQRTEQGDSAMYLCASSLGVETQYFGPGTRLLVL.

This clonotype has at least ten counts. V usage is TRBV11-1 and J usage is TRBJ2-5; 7 bases are a match to TRBD1. Per germline, CDR1 SGHAT and CDR2 FQDESV (reference sequence). Germline trimming cut 3 bases from V and 6 bases from J; bases unmatched to any gene: 4. This CDR3 is built from 13 residues. The CDR3 nucleotides are TGTGCCAGCAGCTTGGGGACAGCACAGACCCAGTACTTC. Protein product: CASSLGTAQTQYF.

This clonotype was detected only once. The V gene is TRBV19, the J gene TRBJ1-6; D is uncertain. CDR1 LNHDA and CDR2 SQIVND come from the germline V gene (reference sequence). V dropped 5 bases and J dropped 4 bases, with 15 bases sitting between them. This CDR3 is built from 16 residues. The CDR3 bases are TGTGCCAGTAGTTTAACCCTGACGGGGTATAATTCACCCCTCCACTTT. Protein sequence: CASSLTLTGYNSPLHF.

The V and J genes are TRBV7-9 and TRBJ2-2; D might be TRBD2 (6 bases). V lost 5 bases and J lost 9, with 19 bases in between. CDR1 and CDR2 (germline): SEHNR, FQNEAQ (reference sequence). The CDR3 has 15 amino acids. CDR3 in DNA: TGTGCCAGCAGCAGACCGGGACTCCTTTTCCGGGAGCTGTTTTTT. It encodes CASSRPGLLFRELFF.

J is TRBJ2-1 and V is TRBV5-4, with TRBD2 matching over 10 bases. CDR1 SGHNT and CDR2 YYREEE come from the germline V gene (reference sequence). This CDR3 is built from 15 residues. Trimming at V came to 5 bases and at J to 4 bases, leaving 6 bases not matched to a gene. The chain's CDR3 is CASSSGLAAYNEQFF. The CDR3 coding sequence is TGTGCCAGCAGTTCTGGACTAGCGGCTTACAATGAGCAGTTCTTC.

This clonotype was counted ten times or more. The chain has TRBV6-5 and TRBJ2-5; 10 positions match TRBD2. CDR3 size: 16 residues. Germline assignment: CDR1 MNHEY and CDR2 SVGAGI. J lost 7 bases, V lost 2 bases, and 10 bases had no gene match. CDR3: CASSYEASGGHRTQYF. The CDR3 DNA follows: TGTGCCAGCAGTTACGAGGCTAGCGGGGGTCATAGGACCCAGTACTTC.

The V and J genes are TRBV6-5 and TRBJ2-2; D not certain. Germline CDR1 is MNHEY and CDR2 is SVGAGI. The CDR3 has 13 amino acids. Trimming removed 6 bases at V and 5 bases at J, with 10 bases between. The CDR3 loop reads CASSPMGTGELFF. In DNA, the CDR3 is TGTGCCAGCAGCCCCATGGGGACCGGGGAGCTGTTTTTT.

The rearrangement joins TRBV5-6 to TRBJ2-3, with D perhaps matching TRBD2 (6 bases). Trimming shortened V by 0 bases and J by 5 bases, and 10 bases separated the two germline ends. CDR1 and CDR2 (germline): SGHDT, YYEEEE. This CDR3 has 14 amino acids. This CDR3 is CASSLVGTGDTQYF. Here the CDR3 DNA reads TGTGCCAGCAGCTTGGTGGGGACTGGAGATACGCAGTATTTT.

The rearrangement joins TRBV19 to TRBJ1-3; a weak D match, TRBD1 (6 bases). Germline loops: CDR1 LNHDA, CDR2 SQIVND (reference sequence). The V end was cut by 10 bases, the J end by 2 bases, with 15 bases between. The CDR3 length is 14 residues. The CDR3 nucleotides read TGTGCCACCTCCCGGGGGGGGCCTGGAAACACCATATATTTT. Amino acid sequence: CATSRGGPGNTIYF.

This chain links TRBV5-1 with TRBJ1-3; D unclear. The germline V gene has CDR1 SGHRS and CDR2 YFSETQ. The CDR3 covers 13 residues. The V end lost 0 bases, the J end lost 8 bases, and 9 bases lay between the germline ends. CDR3 nucleotide sequence: TGCGCCAGCAGCTTGGCCTATGGGGACACCATATATTTT. Amino acid sequence: CASSLAYGDTIYF.

This clonotype has just a few counts. The chain employs TRBV7-9 and TRBJ2-7; D may be TRBD1 (5 bases). The CDR3 runs to 14 residues. The germline V gene encodes CDR1 SEHNR and CDR2 FQNEAQ (reference sequence). V shed 5 bases and J shed 7 bases, with 18 bases lying between them. Written as DNA, the CDR3 is TGTGCCAGCAGCCCCGGTCAGGGAACGTGGGAGCAGTACTTC. This translates into CASSPGQGTWEQYF.

The chain joins TRBV6-6 to TRBJ1-2; 7 bases align to TRBD1. The V segment lost 7 bases and the J segment 3 bases; nucleotides outside the gene matches: 8. The V gene's germline CDR1 is MNHNY and CDR2 SVGAGI (reference sequence). The length of the CDR3 is 14 residues. CDR3 nucleotides: TGTGCCAGCACGGACACAGGGGCGTACTATGGCTACACCTTC. Encoded protein: CASTDTGAYYGYTF.

In its sample, this clonotype was seen a few times. The gene calls are TRBV20-1 and TRBJ1-1; D gene ambiguous. Germline V lookup: CDR1 DFQATT, CDR2 SNEGSKA (reference sequence). The CDR3 has 13 residues. Trimming took 3 bases from V and 0 from J, leaving 8 bases between them. The CDR3 is CSASRTVNTEAFF. The DNA for the CDR3 is TGCAGTGCTAGTAGGACGGTGAACACTGAAGCTTTCTTT.

A note on this clonotype: A read error may produce the germline difference seen at one junction end. In DNA, the CDR3 is TGTGCCACCAGTGAAGAGGATCTCAATGAGCAGTTCTTC. Its protein product is CATSEEDLNEQFF. The chain employs TRBV6-1 and TRBJ2-1; D gene ambiguous. Germline CDR1 MNHNS, CDR2 SASEGT. The length of the CDR3 is 13 residues.

On this clonotype: No conserved phenylalanine or tryptophan is present at the end of the CDR3, so a read error is the likely explanation. This chain uses TRBV7-8 with TRBJ1-1, with TRBD1 as a possible D gene (5 bases). The length of the CDR3 is 14 residues. From germline, CDR1 is SGHVS and CDR2 FQNEAQ. CDR3: CASSRSGGVTEAFC. The CDR3 DNA reads as TGCGCCAGCAGCCGTAGTGGGGGGGTCACTGAAGCTTTCTGT.

This clonotype was counted a few times. The chain links TRBV15 to TRBJ2-3, with 11 positions matching TRBD2. Germline V gives CDR1 LNHNV, CDR2 YYDKDF (reference sequence). The length of the CDR3 is 16 residues. With 5 bases clipped from V and 1 base from J, the junction kept 5 bases outside the gene matches. For the CDR3, the DNA is TGTGCCACCAGCGCGGGACTAGCGGCGGGCACAGATACGCAGTATTTT. Its translation is CATSAGLAAGTDTQYF.

A word on this clonotype: Given a much more abundant clone one base away, this may be a read error. The chain couples TRBV6-5 to TRBJ1-2; D unresolved. This CDR3 is 10 amino acids long. The germline gives CDR1 MNHEY, CDR2 SVGAGI. The CDR3 spells CASKEDGHTF. CDR3 DNA: TGTGCCAGCAAGGAGGATGGCCACACCTTC.

The CDR3 DNA reads TGTGCCACCAGAGGGACAGGGGGCTACGAGCAGTACTTC. Its translation: CATRGTGGYEQYF. The chain joins TRBV15 to TRBJ2-7; 11 nucleotides agree with TRBD1. The germline V gene has CDR1 LNHNV and CDR2 YYDKDF (reference sequence). Unmatched junction bases numbered 1, after V lost 6 bases and J lost 3 bases. The CDR3 consists of 13 residues.

This clonotype was counted at least ten times. This chain uses TRBV5-1 with TRBJ1-1, with D hard to call. Trimming cost V 4 bases and J 0 bases, with 16 bases left between them. The CDR3 contains 16 residues. The germline V gene encodes CDR1 SGHRS and CDR2 YFSETQ. CDR3 in amino acids: CASSPERPSVNTEAFF. The CDR3 region has the DNA TGCGCCAGCAGCCCCGAGCGGCCCTCAGTGAACACTGAAGCTTTCTTT.

Worth noting for this clonotype: Mismatch with germline at one junction end may stem from a read error. The CDR3, as DNA: TGTGTCAGTAGTATATCCATGAACACTGAAGCTTTCTTT. This sequence encodes CVSSISMNTEAFF. J is TRBJ1-1 and V is TRBV19; no clear D gene. Germline CDR1 and CDR2: LNHDA and SQIVND (reference sequence). This CDR3 has 13 amino acids.

This clonotype was counted only a few times. The chain recombines TRBV7-6 with TRBJ1-1, with TRBD1 matching 7 bases. The CDR3 runs to 15 residues. Trimming took 5 bases from V and 3 from J; bases not matched to a gene: 9. Germline V gene lookup returns CDR1 SGHVS and CDR2 FNYEAQ. The CDR3, as DNA: TGTGCCAGCAGCGTGGTAGGGGGCTCGTACACTGAAGCTTTCTTT. Encoded protein: CASSVVGGSYTEAFF.

This clonotype was observed a few times. The rearrangement uses TRBV7-9 and TRBJ2-7, with D perhaps assigned TRBD1 or TRBD2 (5 bases each). V lost 0 bases, J lost 0 bases, and 9 bases lay in between. Germline lookup yields CDR1 SEHNR and CDR2 FQNEAQ (reference sequence). The CDR3 runs to 15 residues. CDR3 residues: CASSLARGASYEQYF. The DNA of the CDR3 is TGTGCCAGCAGCTTAGCGAGAGGGGCCTCCTACGAGCAGTACTTC.

Ten or more counts support this clonotype. The chain employs TRBV20-1 and TRBJ2-7; 8 bases fit TRBD1. The CDR3 runs to 11 residues. J gave up 4 bases and V 7 bases, and 3 bases lay outside the gene matches. CDR1 DFQATT and CDR2 SNEGSKA come from the germline V gene (reference sequence). This CDR3 is CSGTGGYEQYF. Written as DNA, the CDR3 is TGCAGTGGAACAGGGGGTTACGAGCAGTACTTC.

This chain uses TRBV29-1 with TRBJ2-3; tentative D call: TRBD1 (5 bases). The V end was cut by 4 bases, the J end by 3 bases, with 14 bases between. Germline V gene lookup returns CDR1 SQVTM and CDR2 ANQGSEA. This CDR3 comprises 14 residues. CDR3 protein: CSVVLFQGTDTQYF. The CDR3 coding sequence is TGCAGCGTTGTATTGTTTCAGGGAACAGATACGCAGTATTTT.

On this clonotype itself: This sequence may be a read error, since a much larger clone differs from it by one base. V usage is TRBV18 and J usage is TRBJ1-1; D remains unclear. The CDR3 has 13 residues. Between the trimmed V and J ends, which lost 5 bases and 10 bases, there was a span of 17 bases. From germline, CDR1 is KGHSH and CDR2 LQKENI. The CDR3 DNA sequence: TGTGCCAGCTCATCAAGGAAGGACGAAGGAGCTTTCTTT. Translating it yields CASSSRKDEGAFF.

The V gene is TRBV7-2, the J gene TRBJ2-7, with 9 bases lining up with TRBD2. J gave up 3 bases and V 5 bases, and 2 bases lay outside the gene matches. Germline V lookup: CDR1 SGHTA, CDR2 FQGNSA. The CDR3 has 13 amino acids. The CDR3 DNA is TGTGCCAGCAGCGCGGGAGGGTACTACGAGCAGTACTTC. Encoded protein: CASSAGGYYEQYF. Looking up the rest from reference TRBV7-2 and TRBJ2-7 gives the full variable domain: GAGVSQSPSNKVTEKGKDVELRCDPISGHTALYWYRQSLGQGLEFLIYFQGNSAPDKSGLPSDRFSAERTGGSVSTLTIQRTQQEDSAVYLCASSAGGYYEQYFGPGTRLTVT.

The rearrangement links TRBV29-1 to TRBJ1-2; D might be TRBD1 (5 bases). The CDR3 covers 11 residues. Per the germline V gene, CDR1 is SQVTM and CDR2 is ANQGSEA. Trimming shortened V by 5 bases and J by 5 bases, and 9 bases separated the two germline ends. The CDR3 sequence is CSVSGAYGYTF. DNA for the CDR3: TGCAGCGTTTCTGGGGCATATGGCTACACCTTC.

This clonotype has more than one count but fewer than ten. The V call is TRBV6-6, the J call TRBJ2-3, with TRBD2 matching 12 bases. The J segment lost 8 bases and the V segment lost 4 bases, leaving 4 bases of the junction unmatched. The CDR3 is made up of 14 amino acids. Looked up from germline, CDR1 is MNHNY and CDR2 is SVGAGI (reference sequence). The CDR3 bases are TGTGCCAGCAGTTCTCCGGGACTAGCGGGTACGCAGTATTTT. Translation gives CASSSPGLAGTQYF.

This clonotype is a singleton in its sample. One end of the junction is discordant with germline, which a read error may explain. The chain uses TRBV7-2 and TRBJ1-1; D unclear. The germline CDR1 and CDR2 sequences are SGHTA and FQGNSA. This CDR3 region has 13 residues. This CDR3 reads CAGTVRPNTEAFF. Here the CDR3 DNA reads TGTGCCGGCACCGTTAGGCCGAACACCGAAGCTTTCTTT.